This TCR beta chain is drawn from a study of Graves' ophthalmopathy and Graves' hyperthyroidism. Study results and limitations: Blood also contained most of the expanded thyroid clonotypes above 0.001 frequency.

Germline V gives CDR1 SGHDT, CDR2 YYEEEE. Trimming left V 4 bases short and J 0 bases short, with 10 bases between. The CDR3 runs to 15 residues. The table lists this clonotype with many counts. Its antigen is not identified. Under 3 months in duration, the ophthalmopathy in affected donors had moderate-to-severe activity, CAS ≥3 and NOSPECS ≥4. The sequenced template was RNA, covering the TCR beta CDR3 region. HTBI primers were employed in first-round RT-PCR, then a second-round multiplex PCR followed. TCRdb processed the multiplex PCR reads anew with MiXCR; each CDR3 protein has one entry. Of 300,000 or so distinct CDR3 sequences in the sample, around a sixth are singletons; the top ten hold roughly 12%.

This sequence was found in an adult man with Graves' ophthalmopathy. The rearrangement links TRBV5-6 to TRBJ2-2, with a tentative D call TRBD1 (6 bases). Sequencing was carried out using peripheral blood. CDR3 in DNA: TGTGCCAGCAGCACCGGGACATCGAACACCGGGGAGCTGTTTTTT. It is translated as CASSTGTSNTGELFF.